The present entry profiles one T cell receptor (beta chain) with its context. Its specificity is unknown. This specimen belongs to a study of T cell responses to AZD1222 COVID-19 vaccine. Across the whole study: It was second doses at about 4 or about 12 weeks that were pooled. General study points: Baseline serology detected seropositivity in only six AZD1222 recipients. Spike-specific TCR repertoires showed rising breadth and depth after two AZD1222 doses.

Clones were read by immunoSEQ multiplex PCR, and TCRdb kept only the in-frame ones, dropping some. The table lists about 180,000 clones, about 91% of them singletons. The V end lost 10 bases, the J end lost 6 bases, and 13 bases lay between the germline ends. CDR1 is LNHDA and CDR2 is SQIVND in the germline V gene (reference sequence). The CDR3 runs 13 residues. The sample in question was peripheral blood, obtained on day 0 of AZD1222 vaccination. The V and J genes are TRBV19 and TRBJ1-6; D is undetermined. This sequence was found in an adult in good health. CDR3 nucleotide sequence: TGTGCCACTGGGGAAACGGGTAATTCACCCCTCCACTTT. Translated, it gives CATGETGNSPLHF.